What follows are 18 T cell receptor beta chains derived from one specimen sequenced in a study of shared clonotypes between healthy human individuals. Repertoires were generated with immunoSEQ multiplex PCR, while TCRdb's copy carries only in-frame clones and drops some. In the table there are about 1,800,000 clones, roughly 95% of which are singletons. Selected positively for CCR7 and CD45RO-negative, naive CD8 cells excluded terminally differentiated effector memory CD45RA+ cells. Sequenced sample: naive CD8+ T cells sorted from blood. The receptors stem from a man aged 18-30 years in good health.

This clone was counted once. The chain is built from TRBV2 and TRBJ2-7; D is ambiguous. The germline V gene has CDR1 SNHLY and CDR2 FYNNEI. The V end was cut by 0 bases, the J end by 1 base, with 7 bases between. This CDR3 is 14 amino acids long. This chain's CDR3 is CASSEAGWSYEQYF. The CDR3 bases are TGTGCCAGCAGTGAAGCGGGGTGGTCCTACGAGCAGTACTTC.

The chain is built from TRBV15 and TRBJ1-2; a weak D match, TRBD1 (5 bases). CDR1 and CDR2 (germline): LNHNV, YYDKDF (reference sequence). The CDR3 is made up of 12 amino acids. V lost 4 bases to trimming and J lost 8 bases, with 11 bases between them. The CDR3 region is CATSIKGRGYTF. CDR3 nucleotide sequence: TGTGCCACCAGCATAAAGGGGCGAGGCTACACCTTC.

Turning to this clone: Additional DNA sequences in this sample encode the identical CDR3. The chain employs TRBV27 and TRBJ2-2; D is possibly TRBD1 or TRBD2 (5 bases each). Trimming took 6 bases from V and 2 from J, leaving 7 bases between them. The CDR3 loop spans 13 amino acids. The V gene's germline CDR1 is MNHEY and CDR2 SMNVEV (reference sequence). CDR3 in DNA: TGTGCCAGCAGCGGGACCAACACCGGGGAGCTGTTTTTT. It specifies CASSGTNTGELFF.

The chain uses TRBV7-9 and TRBJ2-2; a weak D match, TRBD1 (5 bases). The CDR3 runs 14 residues. Germline values: CDR1 SEHNR, CDR2 FQNEAQ (reference sequence). The ends were cut back, 2 bases at V and 1 base at J, with 5 bases in the middle. The CDR3 loop reads CASSLRGNTGELFF. The CDR3 DNA is TGTGCCAGCAGCTTAAGGGGGAACACCGGGGAGCTGTTTTTT. Full variable domain (remainder filled in from reference TRBV7-9 and TRBJ2-2): DTGVSQNPRHKITKRGQNVTFRCDPISEHNRLYWYRQTLGQGPEFLTYFQNEAQLEKSRLLSDRFSAERPKGSFSTLEIQRTEQGDSAMYLCASSLRGNTGELFFGEGSRLTVL.

This chain joins TRBV4-1 and TRBJ2-7; 9 nucleotides agree with TRBD2. Germline lookup yields CDR1 MGHRA and CDR2 YSYEKL. The CDR3 extends over 16 amino acids. After removal of 3 bases from V and 2 bases from J, the junction contained 8 bases not matched to a gene. As DNA, the CDR3 is TGCGCCAGCAGCCAGGAAAATGCGGGGGGGGCCTACGAGCAGTACTTC. It encodes CASSQENAGGAYEQYF.

V is TRBV6-4 and J is TRBJ2-7; possibly TRBD2 for D (5 bases). Deletions cut 4 bases from V and 3 bases from J, with 13 bases between. The CDR3 runs to 14 residues. The V gene's germline CDR1 is MRHNA and CDR2 SNTAGT. The CDR3 loop is CASSVGDGIYEQYF. The CDR3 DNA reads TGTGCCAGCAGTGTGGGCGACGGGATCTACGAGCAGTACTTC.

The chain recombines TRBV2 with TRBJ1-5; 8 nucleotides match TRBD1. Germline loops: CDR1 SNHLY, CDR2 FYNNEI. V shed 6 bases and J 5 bases; nucleotides not matched to a gene: 0. The CDR3 covers 12 residues. DNA of the CDR3: TGTGCCAGCAGGACAGGGGATCAGCCCCAGCATTTT. Translated: CASRTGDQPQHF.

J is TRBJ2-2 and V is TRBV4-1; 7 bases align to TRBD2. Germline V CDR1 and CDR2: MGHRA, YSYEKL. This CDR3 contains 17 residues. J lost 4 bases, V lost 0 bases, and 8 bases had no gene match. DNA for the CDR3: TGCGCCAGCAGCCAAGATTTGTGGGAGGGTGGCACCGGGGAGCTGTTTTTT. Protein sequence: CASSQDLWEGGTGELFF.

This chain uses TRBV9 with TRBJ1-4, with 7 nucleotides matching TRBD1. With 3 bases clipped from V and 8 bases from J, the junction kept 10 bases outside the gene matches. The CDR3 loop spans 15 amino acids. Per the germline V gene, CDR1 is SGDLS and CDR2 is YYNGEE. CDR3 protein: CASSAYTGEGEKLFF. The CDR3 nucleotides are TGTGCCAGCAGCGCCTATACAGGGGAGGGGGAAAAACTGTTTTTT.

The rearrangement joins TRBV27 to TRBJ2-1, with D possibly being TRBD1 or TRBD2 (5 bases each). The CDR3 covers 15 residues. V lost 5 bases, J lost 2 bases, and 13 bases lay in between. The germline gives CDR1 MNHEY, CDR2 SMNVEV (reference sequence). CDR3 residues: CASSPRDGTYNEQFF. CDR3 DNA: TGTGCCAGCAGTCCCCGGGACGGGACCTACAATGAGCAGTTCTTC.

The chain couples TRBV30 to TRBJ2-7; D ambiguous. The V end was cut by 1 base, the J end by 12 bases, with 16 bases between. CDR1 GTSNPN and CDR2 SVGIG come from the germline V gene (reference sequence). The CDR3 is made up of 12 amino acids. CDR3 coding DNA: TGTGCCTGGAGTGACGGCAGGTGGGAAGCGTACTTC. It is translated as CAWSDGRWEAYF.

The chain recombines TRBV7-9 with TRBJ2-5; D is uncertain. Germline-derived CDR1 and CDR2 are SEHNR and FQNEAQ (reference sequence). The CDR3 spans 15 residues. The V and J ends lost 0 bases and 5 bases respectively, with 13 bases between them. This CDR3 reads CASSLAIGRKETQYF. The CDR3 DNA is TGTGCCAGCAGCTTAGCGATTGGGCGCAAGGAGACCCAGTACTTC.

The chain links TRBV4-2 to TRBJ2-5; possibly TRBD2 for D (5 bases). Trimming cost V 1 base and J 2 bases, with 11 bases left between them. Germline CDR1 LGHNA, CDR2 YNFKEQ. The CDR3 covers 15 residues. The CDR3 DNA reads as TGTGCCAGCAGCCAAGTCCCTCGGGGACAAGAGACCCAGTACTTC. This codes for CASSQVPRGQETQYF.

J is TRBJ2-7 and V is TRBV7-6; 10 nucleotides match TRBD1. In germline, CDR1 is SGHVS, CDR2 FNYEAQ. The trim removed 5 bases at V and 3 bases at J, leaving 7 bases unmatched. The CDR3 loop spans 15 amino acids. CDR3 sequence reads: CASSRGTGVFYEQYF. DNA for the CDR3: TGTGCCAGCAGCCGGGGGACAGGGGTTTTCTACGAGCAGTACTTC.

The rearrangement joins TRBV10-3 to TRBJ2-2; D remains ambiguous. The CDR3 is 16 amino acids. In germline, CDR1 is ENHRY, CDR2 SYGVKD. V was pared by 0 bases and J by 1 base, with 9 bases between. CDR3 loop: CAISESARRNTGELFF. DNA for the CDR3: TGTGCCATCAGTGAGTCGGCACGACGGAACACCGGGGAGCTGTTTTTT.

This chain uses TRBV5-1 with TRBJ2-5, with D unresolved. V was cut by 0 bases and J by 5 bases, with 14 bases left in between. Germline V gene lookup returns CDR1 SGHRS and CDR2 YFSETQ. The CDR3 spans 15 residues. CDR3 sequence (DNA): TGCGCCAGCAGCTTGGAGCAAGCTTGGATGGAGACCCAGTACTTC. Translation gives CASSLEQAWMETQYF. The complete variable domain, with remaining parts taken from reference TRBV5-1 and TRBJ2-5, reads KAGVTQTPRYLIKTRGQQVTLSCSPISGHRSVSWYQQTPGQGLQFLFEYFSETQRNKGNFPGRFSGRQFSNSRSEMNVSTLELGDSALYLCASSLEQAWMETQYFGPGTRLLVL.

V is TRBV27 and J is TRBJ1-5; maybe TRBD1 (6 bases). Germline assignment: CDR1 MNHEY and CDR2 SMNVEV (reference sequence). Trimming removed 0 bases at V and 3 bases at J, with 12 bases between. CDR3 length: 16 residues. In DNA form, the CDR3 reads TGTGCCAGCAGTTTATCGCCAGGGGCGTTCAATCAGCCCCAGCATTTT. Translated, it gives CASSLSPGAFNQPQHF.

This chain connects TRBV19 to TRBJ2-1; D may be TRBD1 or TRBD2 (5 bases each). V lost 3 bases to trimming and J lost 5 bases, with 20 bases between them. This CDR3 has 17 residues. Germline V gene data show CDR1 as LNHDA and CDR2 as SQIVND (reference sequence). The CDR3 region is CASSMRGLEGPNNEQFF. CDR3 in DNA: TGTGCCAGTAGTATGAGGGGTTTGGAAGGACCAAACAATGAGCAGTTCTTC.